A single TCR beta chain is shown here with its context. The clone's antigen remains unknown. No base quality values were provided; no much bigger clone lies one nucleotide off. The label giving this sample's time point can be read as: cells obtained before transplantation from donor or recipient. CD3+CD4+ and CD3+CD8+ populations were FACS-sorted from unstimulated pre-transplant donor and recipient cells taken from spleen or lymph nodes. The data belong to a study of graft-versus-host responses after intestinal transplantation (dated by TCRdb to about 2021). Concerning the study at large: The transplants that recipients received were multivisceral, liver-intestinal, or isolated intestinal. All recipients received anti-thymocyte globulin induction followed by maintenance tacrolimus and steroids for approximately 3 years. Graft-versus-host and host-versus-graft alloreactive T cell clones were tracked in the graft, circulation and bone marrow after intestinal transplantation using bulk TCR-beta CDR3 sequencing. To identify alloreactive clones, pre-transplant mixed lymphocyte reaction products were sequenced and compared with unstimulated pre-transplant donor and recipient T cells. The cohort enrolled approximately 24 intestinal transplant recipients, one of whom was a retransplant, and a few patients without pretransplant specimens were excluded. Donor T cell macrochimerism was defined as a peak of at least 4% donor T cells among recipient peripheral blood mononuclear cells. Samples from three later patients were sequenced in-house on an Illumina MiSeq with MiXCR processing rather than by the commercial service. General study outcomes and caveats: Peak levels of circulating GvH clones were associated with declines in HvG clones early after transplant. In the allografts of patients with donor T cell macrochimerism, GvH to HvG T cell clonal ratios were high. GvH clones were found in recipient bone marrow, and some of the GvH clones appeared earlier in ileal mucosa or blood, which is consistent with an intestinal mucosal origin. The conclusions were limited by the relatively low number and heterogeneity of the intestinal transplant patients.

In the germline V gene, CDR1 corresponds to SGHDT and CDR2 to YYEEEE. V lost 2 bases and J lost 2 bases; the stretch between them is 7 bases long. Counted from cysteine to phenylalanine, this CDR3 has 13 amino acids. The only DNA kept is the CDR3, 39 bases in frame from the first base. Receptors were amplified or captured by the immunoSEQ multiplex PCR assay. For most patients, genomic DNA was isolated with the Qiagen DNeasy Blood and Tissue Kit and sent frozen to Adaptive Biotechnologies for TCR sequencing. For most patients, genomic DNA was subjected to high-throughput TCR-beta CDR3 sequencing by Adaptive Biotechnologies. The authors' analysis ran thus. TCR sequencing data were retrieved from Adaptive's ImmunoSEQ software for roughly 17 patients, whereas a few other patients were processed with MiXCR and VDJtools. CD4 versus CD8 sorting errors were corrected by removing sequences found in both subsets at a frequency ratio below 5:1. CDR3 nucleotide sequences shared between donor and recipient were removed because their origin could not be assigned. To be classed as alloreactive, a clone needed at least 2-fold expansion over unstimulated cells and a minimum CFSE-low frequency of 0.002% (template counts) or 0.001% (read counts). Clones detected in sequenced pre-transplant spleen, lymph node, or MLR CFSE-low populations of the donor or recipient were defined as mappable. The cumulative frequency of alloreactive clones was calculated as a percentage of all sequences, weighted by copy number. TCRdb took over this immuneACCESS table, retaining in-frame rearrangements with V and J assigned. Such tables are incomplete; in checked studies, under half of the missing clones stem from an unresolved V gene, and the remainder is unexplained. The V and J calls and the clone size are those of that table, but D and trimming were determined from the DNA. In all, the sample holds over 65,000 clones, and approximately 90% of those were seen once. 7.6% of the sample goes to the ten largest clones.

The origin of this receptor is a human donor who was the organ donor for an intestinal transplant. The rearrangement joined TRBV5-6 to TRBJ1-2, with no confidently assigned D gene. The sequenced sample was unstimulated CD8+ T cells sorted from spleen or lymph node cells, obtained before transplant. This receptor carries the CDR3 CASSLVGNYGYTF. The nucleotides read TGTGCCAGCAGCTTAGTGGGGAACTATGGCTACACCTTC.